Listed below are T cell receptor beta chains from one sample, sequenced in a study of CD8+ T cells in alopecia areata. Sequencing used immunoSEQ multiplex PCR; TCRdb keeps in-frame clones, though not all of them. Seen here are some 99,000 clones, around 60% observed once, and the top ten hold about 14%. Source: CD8+ T cells sorted from blood, taken at week 4, from a patient treated with tofacitinib. Receptors originate from a human donor with alopecia areata. The CDR3 runs from the conserved cysteine through the conserved F or W. A D gene is named only where the DNA matches it firmly. Size is omitted from some rows. Given values are once, few, many or a class for expanded clones.

>TRBD1|TRBV25-1|TRBJ1-4|.
TGTGCCAGCACACCGGACAGGGCTTTTGCAACTAATGAAAAACTGTTTTTT
CASTPDRAFATNEKLFF
>.|TRBV23-1|TRBJ2-4|.
TGCGCCAGCAGTCAACCCCCCCCGGGCAGGAAGTACTTC
CASSQPPPGRKYF
>.|TRBV5-6|TRBJ1-4|.
TGTGCCAGCAGCTTGATGACGCGGGACGTTGGTAATGAAAAACTGTTTTTT
CASSLMTRDVGNEKLFF
>.|TRBV7-6|TRBJ2-7|.
TGTGCCAGCAGCGCGGGGGCGGGGACCTACGAGCAGTACTTC
CASSAGAGTYEQYF
>TRBD1|TRBV11-2|TRBJ2-7|.
TGTGCCAGCAGCTTAAAAACAGGGGGAGACGAGCAGTACTTC
CASSLKTGGDEQYF
>.|TRBV6-4|TRBJ2-5|.
TGTGCCAGCTCCCTAAGGCCAACCCAAGACTCGGAGACCCAGTACTTC
CASSLRPTQDSETQYF
>.|TRBV23-1|TRBJ1-2|.
TGCGCCAGAGTCAACAGGGACAACTATGGCTACACCTTC
CARVNRDNYGYTF
>TRBD2|TRBV7-9|TRBJ2-3|few
TGTGCCAGCAGCTCTAGCGGGTCTAGCACAGATACGCAGTATTTT
CASSSSGSSTDTQYF
>.|TRBV5-1|TRBJ2-7|.
TGCGCCAGCAGCTTGGTCCCCGGACGCTGGACCACCCACGAGCAGTACTTC
CASSLVPGRWTTHEQYF
>.|TRBV29-1|TRBJ2-6|.
TGCAGCGTCGTTCTATCTGGGGCCAACGTCCTGACTTTC
CSVVLSGANVLTF
>.|TRBV14|TRBJ1-2|.
TGTGCCAGCAGCCAAGAACCTACCCTTAACTATGGCTACACCTTC
CASSQEPTLNYGYTF
>.|TRBV30|TRBJ2-5|.
TGTGCCTGGAGTTGGAGTCCCCAGTACTTC
CAWSWSPQYF
>TRBD2|TRBV29-1|TRBJ2-5|few
TGCAGCGTTGAAGATATTCTAGCGGGGAAAGAGACCCAGTACTTC
CSVEDILAGKETQYF
>TRBD1|TRBV28|TRBJ2-7|once
TGTGCCAGCAGTCCTAACCAGGGGGCGAGCTCCTACGAGCAGTACTTC
CASSPNQGASSYEQYF
>.|TRBV30|TRBJ1-5|.
TGTGCCTGGAGTGTGGGGTTCGGCAATCAGCCCCAGCATTTT
CAWSVGFGNQPQHF
>.|TRBV4-1|TRBJ2-7|.
TGCGCCAGCAGCCAAGATGAGGGTCTTAGCTCCTACGAGCAGTACTTC
CASSQDEGLSSYEQYF
>TRBD2|TRBV11-2|TRBJ2-3|.
TGTGCCAGCACCGCAGCGGGGGCTACAGATACGCAGTATTTT
CASTAAGATDTQYF
>.|TRBV25-1|TRBJ2-3|.
TGTGCCAGCAGTGAATATTTAGATACGCAGTATTTT
CASSEYLDTQYF
>.|TRBV5-1|TRBJ2-7|.
TGCGCCAGCAATCACAGGGCTCTTGGCTCCTACGAGCAGTACTTC
CASNHRALGSYEQYF
>.|TRBV19|TRBJ1-1|few
TGTGCCAGTAGTAAGGACAACTTGGACACTGAAGCTTTCTTT
CASSKDNLDTEAFF
>TRBD2|TRBV4-1|TRBJ2-1|.
TGCGCCAGCAGCCAAGGCCCTAGCGGGAAGGGGGGTGAGCAGTTCTTC
CASSQGPSGKGGEQFF
>.|TRBV5-1|TRBJ2-7|.
TGCGCCAGCAGCTCGGACGAATACGAGCAGTACTTC
CASSSDEYEQYF
>.|TRBV19|TRBJ2-4|few
TGTGCCAGTAGTATACAGGGGCCCGGAGGAATTGAAAACATTCAGTACTTC
CASSIQGPGGIENIQYF
>TRBD2|TRBV29-1|TRBJ2-3|few
TGCAGCGTTGATTATGGGCTAGCGGGGGGGCCAGATACGCAGTATTTT
CSVDYGLAGGPDTQYF
>TRBD2|TRBV5-6|TRBJ2-5|.
TGTGCCAGCAGCCTCGTTTGGGAAGCGGGAGGGCCCGAGACCCAGTACTTC
CASSLVWEAGGPETQYF
>.|TRBV10-3|TRBJ2-7|.
TGTGCCATCACCCAGGGACGGAGCTCCTACGAGCAGTACTTC
CAITQGRSSYEQYF
>.|TRBV7-9|TRBJ1-1|.
TGTGCCAGCAGCTTAGGGGGTACAGGGCCCACTGAAGCTTTCTTT
CASSLGGTGPTEAFF
>.|TRBV7-9|TRBJ2-7|.
TGTGCCAGCAGTGACGTTACTGGCGAGCAGTACTTC
CASSDVTGEQYF
>.|TRBV4-2|TRBJ2-7|once
TGTGCCAGCAGCCAAGATCAAACAGAGTCCTACGAGCAGTACTTC
CASSQDQTESYEQYF
>.|TRBV7-9|TRBJ2-3|.
TGTGCCAGCAGCTTAGCGACACAGCCAGATACGCAGTATTTT
CASSLATQPDTQYF
>.|TRBV25-1|TRBJ2-5|.
TGTGCCAGCAGTGGAGAGACCCAGTACTTC
CASSGETQYF
>.|TRBV4-3|TRBJ1-1|.
TGCGCCAGCAGCCAAGTGCAGCTGAACACTGAAGCTTTCTTT
CASSQVQLNTEAFF
>TRBD2|TRBV5-6|TRBJ2-7|.
TGTGCCAGCAGCGCCTTTAGCGGGAGGGCCCACGAGCAGTACTTC
CASSAFSGRAHEQYF
>TRBD2|TRBV7-6|TRBJ2-1|.
TGTGCCAGCAGCTTAGAGGCAGCGGGAGGGGATGAGCAGTTCTTC
CASSLEAAGGDEQFF
>.|TRBV2|TRBJ1-1|.
TGTGCCAGCAGTGAGGAGAAAGGGGTTCGGAACACTGAAGCTTTCTTT
CASSEEKGVRNTEAFF
>.|TRBV15|TRBJ2-5|few
TGTGCCACCAGCAGAGAGCGCCGGAGCCAAGAGACCCAGTACTTC
CATSRERRSQETQYF
>.|TRBV4-1|TRBJ2-7|.
TGCGCCAGCAGCCAGGGGACGAGGACCTCCTACGAGCAGTACTTC
CASSQGTRTSYEQYF
>.|TRBV6-1|TRBJ2-7|.
TGTGCCAGCAGTGAAAACGAGCAGTACTTC
CASSENEQYF
>TRBD1|TRBV29-1|TRBJ2-3|few
TGCAGCGTTGACAGGACAGGGGACGGCACAGATACGCAGTATTTT
CSVDRTGDGTDTQYF
>.|TRBV4-2|TRBJ2-2|.
TGTGCCAGCAGGCAAACCGTCGCCGGGGAGCTGTTTTTT
CASRQTVAGELFF
>.|TRBV4-1|TRBJ2-7|many
TGCGCCAGCAGCCAGGGTCTAACAGGGTTCTACGAGCAGTACTTC
CASSQGLTGFYEQYF
>.|TRBV6-6|TRBJ1-1|.
TGTGCCAGCAGTTACGATCTGGGGGCTTACGAAGCTTTCTTT
CASSYDLGAYEAFF
>TRBD2|TRBV6-6|TRBJ2-3|.
TGTGCCAGCAGTAGCGGGAGGGACACAGATACGCAGTATTTT
CASSSGRDTDTQYF
>.|TRBV15|TRBJ1-1|.
TGTGCCACCAGCAGACGAATAGGCACTGAAGCTTTCTTT
CATSRRIGTEAFF
>.|TRBV5-4|TRBJ1-5|.
TGTGCCAGCATCCATCAGCCCCAGCATTTT
CASIHQPQHF